Below, 2 T cell receptor beta chains from the same sample are listed, as sequenced in a study of identical twins. Each CDR3 protein is one row after TCRdb ran MiXCR on the 5' RACE reads. The sample carries 200,000 to 250,000 distinct CDR3 sequences, 10% recorded once. Sequences were obtained from memory T cells sorted from blood. These receptors all stem from a man over 45 in good health.

The sample holds a few counts of this clonotype. This chain connects TRBV20-1 to TRBJ2-1; TRBD2 matches 13 bases. The germline V gene encodes CDR1 DFQATT and CDR2 SNEGSKA (reference sequence). After removal of 6 bases from V and 9 bases from J, the junction contained 11 bases not matched to a gene. The length of the CDR3 is 15 residues. CDR3 in amino acids: CSAGTSGTSVGEQFF. CDR3 in DNA: TGCAGTGCCGGGACTAGCGGGACTTCAGTGGGTGAGCAGTTCTTC.

The J gene is TRBJ2-1, the V gene TRBV6-1; TRBD2 agrees at 8 bases. CDR1 is MNHNS, CDR2 SASEGT, per germline. The CDR3 length is 12 residues. V lost 7 bases, J lost 11 bases, and 7 bases stayed unmatched. CDR3 amino acids: CASMPGGLKQFF. For the CDR3, the DNA is TGTGCCAGCATGCCGGGGGGGCTTAAGCAGTTCTTC.